This T cell receptor (beta chain) was identified during a study of shared clonotypes between healthy human individuals. For the study at large: Plates per donor: three CD4 naive, three CD4 memory, two CD8 naive, one CD8 memory.

Data came from immunoSEQ multiplex PCR; TCRdb stores just in-frame clones and leaves some out. Found here are 2 million to 2.5 million clones, about 93% of them singletons; the top ten hold 1.5% to 2%. Positively selected for CCR7, the CD45RO-negative cells used as naive CD8 cells excluded terminally differentiated effector memory CD45RA+ cells. Among the donors, all were Caucasian adults who lived in Nashville, Tennessee. The length of the CDR3 is 14 residues. Germline assignment: CDR1 SGHTA and CDR2 FQGTGA. V gave up 5 bases and J gave up 4 bases, with 14 bases separating them. Study results and limitations: Expectations were that clonotype sharing among donors would be affected by sequencing depth. A reduction in generation probabilities was seen for non-shared clonotypes relative to those shared by all four donors.

To note about this clone: Its matching antigen is unknown.

This clonotype was sampled from a young man in good health. Some clones in this sample may be carry-over from other donors' samples. Material: naive CD8+ T cells from PBMCs. V gene TRBV7-3 combines with J gene TRBJ1-2; TRBD1 is a possible D gene (6 bases). The CDR3 sequence: CASSPKGGLYGYTF. The DNA of the CDR3 is TGTGCCAGCAGCCCCAAGGGGGGCCTCTATGGCTACACCTTC.